What follows is one T cell receptor beta chain and its context. Germline CDR1 and CDR2: MNHNS and SASEGT. The V and J ends lost 8 bases and 2 bases respectively, with 13 bases between them. The CDR3 length is 14 residues. The record originates from a study of shared clonotypes between healthy human individuals. CD45RO negativity and positive selection for CCR7 defined naive CD8 cells, a population that excluded terminally differentiated effector memory CD45RA+ cells. Genomic DNA of every subset was divided equally among multiple immunoSEQ plates. The repertoire was sequenced with immunoSEQ multiplex PCR; TCRdb's copy has only in-frame clones and lacks some. Here the sample spans about 2 million clones, about 94% being singletons.

Sequencing was performed on naive CD8+ T cells sorted from blood. The rearrangement links TRBV6-1 to TRBJ1-5; no definite D call. The TCR originated in a man aged 18 to 29 in good health. CDR3 region: CASRQIGGNQPQHF. DNA of the CDR3: TGTGCCAGCCGCCAGATTGGGGGCAATCAGCCCCAGCATTTT.